The present TCR beta chain was sequenced within a study of T cells in narcolepsy. Overall study context: Patients with NT1 or NT2 and healthy control donors were enrolled. General study points: In some patient and control memory CD4+ samples, autoreactive clones were absent. Autoreactive HCRT-specific and TRIB2-specific clonotypes were marked in same-patient CSF-versus-blood CD4+ comparisons. Reportedly, autoreactive clonotypes were serially detected in patients' blood but not controls'.

Trimming took 2 bases from V and 0 from J; bases not matched to a gene: 4. Germline CDR1 ENHRY, CDR2 SYGVKD. CDR3 length: 16 amino acids. Clones were sequenced by immunoSEQ multiplex PCR, and TCRdb holds only the in-frame ones, with some missing. Of about 27,000 clones listed, 86% are singletons. This clone appeared once. No antigen is known for it. The chain carries TRBV10-3 and TRBJ2-3, with 8 bases that match TRBD2. The sequence was collected from a human donor with narcolepsy. What was sequenced was CD45RA- memory CD4+ T cells from PBMCs. The CDR3 coding sequence is TGTGCCATCAGTGAGAGGGCGGGGGGTAGCACAGATACGCAGTATTTT. Translating gives CAISERAGGSTDTQYF.